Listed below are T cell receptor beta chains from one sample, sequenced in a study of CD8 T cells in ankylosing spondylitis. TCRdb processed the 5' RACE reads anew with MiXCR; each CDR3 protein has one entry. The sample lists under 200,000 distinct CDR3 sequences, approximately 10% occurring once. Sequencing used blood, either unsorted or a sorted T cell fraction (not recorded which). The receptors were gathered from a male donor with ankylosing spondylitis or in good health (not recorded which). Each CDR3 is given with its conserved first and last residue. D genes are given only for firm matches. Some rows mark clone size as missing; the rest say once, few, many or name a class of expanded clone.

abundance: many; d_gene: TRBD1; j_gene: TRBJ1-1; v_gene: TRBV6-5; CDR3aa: CASSYGGQGEAFF; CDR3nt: TGTGCCAGCAGTTACGGAGGACAGGGTGAAGCTTTCTTT
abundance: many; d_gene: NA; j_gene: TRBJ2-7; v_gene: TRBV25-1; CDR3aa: CASSDTLSYEQYF; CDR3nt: TGTGCCAGCAGTGATACCCTCTCCTACGAGCAGTACTTC
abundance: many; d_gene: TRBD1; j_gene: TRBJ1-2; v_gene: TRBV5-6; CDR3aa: CASRYTGDGYTF; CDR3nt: TGTGCCAGCCGATACACAGGGGATGGCTACACCTTC
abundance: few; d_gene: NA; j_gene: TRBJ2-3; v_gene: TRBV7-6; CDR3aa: CASSLGSGEDTQYF; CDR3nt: TGTGCCAGCAGCTTAGGTAGCGGCGAAGATACGCAGTATTTT
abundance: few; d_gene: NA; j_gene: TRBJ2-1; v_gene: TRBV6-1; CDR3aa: CASRPTGNNEQFF; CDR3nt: TGTGCCAGCAGACCTACGGGTAACAATGAGCAGTTCTTC
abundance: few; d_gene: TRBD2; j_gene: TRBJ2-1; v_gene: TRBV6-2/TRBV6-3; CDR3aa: CASSDLGGISYNEQFF; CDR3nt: TGTGCCAGCAGTGACCTCGGGGGGATCTCCTACAATGAGCAGTTCTTC
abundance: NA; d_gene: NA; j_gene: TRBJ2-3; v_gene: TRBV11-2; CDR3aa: CASSLCGTDTQYF; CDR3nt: TGTGCCAGCAGCTTATGCGGCACAGATACGCAGTATTTT
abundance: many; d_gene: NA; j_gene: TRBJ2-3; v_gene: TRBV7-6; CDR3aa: CASSLEPPRDTDTQYF; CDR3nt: TGTGCCAGCAGCTTAGAGCCTCCTAGGGACACAGATACGCAGTATTTT
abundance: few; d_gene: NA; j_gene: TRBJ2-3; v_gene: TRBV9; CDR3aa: CASSVVGFTDTQYF; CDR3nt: TGTGCCAGCAGCGTAGTCGGGTTCACAGATACGCAGTATTTT
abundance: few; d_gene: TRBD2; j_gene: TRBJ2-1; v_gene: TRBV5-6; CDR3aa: CASSLAVELRTSGLFEQFF; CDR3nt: TGTGCCAGCAGCTTGGCAGTGGAGCTCCGGACTAGCGGCCTCTTTGAGCAGTTCTTC
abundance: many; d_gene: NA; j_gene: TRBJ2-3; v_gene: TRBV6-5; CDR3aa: CASSYGASTDTQYF; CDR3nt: TGTGCCAGCAGTTACGGGGCCTCCACAGATACGCAGTATTTT